This T cell receptor (beta chain) was recorded in a study of T-cell reconstitution after alpha-beta-depleted transplantation in children. Germline trimming cut 1 base from V and 0 bases from J; bases unmatched to any gene: 2. Germline V gene data show CDR1 as LGHNA and CDR2 as YSLEER. This CDR3 has 17 residues. Unique molecular identifiers were incorporated during preparation of the TCRbeta library. TCRdb recomputed calls from the PCR reads with MiXCR, one row per CDR3 protein. The data show about 360,000 distinct CDR3 sequences, less than 15% seen once. The TCR originated in a human donor who donated a stem cell graft to a child with Fanconi anemia. The sample here was PBMCs, taken from the stem cell graft. The rearrangement uses TRBV4-3 and TRBJ2-5; 13 nucleotides match TRBD2. CDR3 region: CASSQALAGGHQETQYF. In nucleotides, the CDR3 is TGCGCCAGCAGCCAAGCACTAGCGGGGGGGCACCAAGAGACCCAGTACTTC.